These 3 T cell receptor beta chains were all obtained from the same sample, sequenced in a study of cytomegalovirus exposure and HLA in healthy donors. Amplification used 60 Vbeta primers and 13 Jbeta primers. Using immunoSEQ multiplex PCR, the repertoire was profiled, and TCRdb retains in-frame clones only, with some absent. This table has about 170,000 clones, approximately 78% appearing once. The specimen was PBMCs. Receptor source: a woman between 18 and 29 years old in good health and CMV-seronegative.

The gene calls are TRBV18 and TRBJ1-3; 7 bases align to TRBD1. CDR1 and CDR2 from the germline V gene are KGHSH and LQKENI. The CDR3 extends over 18 amino acids. The V segment lost 3 bases and the J segment 1 base; nucleotides outside the gene matches: 12. As DNA, the CDR3 is TGTGCCAGCTCACCCACACAGGGGAGATCCCAGTCTGGAAACACCATATATTTT. Translating gives CASSPTQGRSQSGNTIYF.

The CDR3 sequence: CASSSDRAVFDTQYF. In DNA, the CDR3 is TGTGCCAGTAGTTCGGACAGGGCCGTATTTGATACGCAGTATTTT. The gene calls are TRBV19 and TRBJ2-3; TRBD1 agrees at 8 bases. There are 15 residues in the CDR3. V lost 5 bases to trimming and J lost 6 bases; unmatched junction nucleotides: 10. CDR1 and CDR2 (germline): LNHDA, SQIVND (reference sequence).

The chain links TRBV28 to TRBJ1-1; D unresolved. This CDR3 is built from 14 residues. CDR1 and CDR2 from the germline V gene are MDHEN and SYDVKM. Between the trimmed V and J ends, which lost 3 bases and 3 bases, there was a span of 11 bases. The CDR3 nucleotides are TGTGCCAGCAGTTTGGGCGGGTTATACACTGAAGCTTTCTTT. It specifies CASSLGGLYTEAFF.